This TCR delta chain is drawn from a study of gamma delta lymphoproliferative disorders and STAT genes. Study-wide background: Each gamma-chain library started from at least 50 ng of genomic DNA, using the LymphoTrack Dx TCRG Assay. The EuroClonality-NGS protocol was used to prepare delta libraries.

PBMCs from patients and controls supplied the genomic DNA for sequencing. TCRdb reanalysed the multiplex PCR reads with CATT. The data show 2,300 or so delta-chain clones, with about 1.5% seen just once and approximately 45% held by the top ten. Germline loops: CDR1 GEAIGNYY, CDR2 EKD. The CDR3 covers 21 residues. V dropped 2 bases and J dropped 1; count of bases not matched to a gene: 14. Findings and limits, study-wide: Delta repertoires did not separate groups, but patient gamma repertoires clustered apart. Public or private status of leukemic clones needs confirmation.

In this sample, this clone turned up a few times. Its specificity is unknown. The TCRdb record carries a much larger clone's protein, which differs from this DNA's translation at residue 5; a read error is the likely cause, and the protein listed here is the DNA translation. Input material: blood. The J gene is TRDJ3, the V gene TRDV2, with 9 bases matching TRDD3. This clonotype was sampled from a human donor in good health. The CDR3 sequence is CACDMLLGDSYSSWDTRQMFF. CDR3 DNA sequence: TGTGCCTGTGACATGCTACTGGGGGACAGCTACTCATCCTGGGACACCCGACAGATGTTTTTC.